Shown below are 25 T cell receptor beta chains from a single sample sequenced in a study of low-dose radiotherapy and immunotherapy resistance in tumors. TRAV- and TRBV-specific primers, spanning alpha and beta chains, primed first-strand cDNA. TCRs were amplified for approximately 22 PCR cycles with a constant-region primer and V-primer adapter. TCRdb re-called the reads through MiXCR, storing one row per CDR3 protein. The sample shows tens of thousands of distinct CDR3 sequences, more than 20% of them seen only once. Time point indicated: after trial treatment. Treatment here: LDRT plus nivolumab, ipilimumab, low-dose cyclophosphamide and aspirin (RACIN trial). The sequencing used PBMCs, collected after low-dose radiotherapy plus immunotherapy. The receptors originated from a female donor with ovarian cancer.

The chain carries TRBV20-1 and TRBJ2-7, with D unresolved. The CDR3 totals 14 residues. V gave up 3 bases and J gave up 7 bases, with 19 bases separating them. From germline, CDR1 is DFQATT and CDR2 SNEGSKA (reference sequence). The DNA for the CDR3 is TGCAGTGCTAGTACCCTTAGGAGCTCTACAGAGCAGTACTTC. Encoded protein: CSASTLRSSTEQYF.

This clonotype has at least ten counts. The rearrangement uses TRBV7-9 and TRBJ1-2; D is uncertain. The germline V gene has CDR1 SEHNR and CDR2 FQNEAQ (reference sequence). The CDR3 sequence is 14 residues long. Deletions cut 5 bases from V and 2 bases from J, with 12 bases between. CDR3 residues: CASSAPTGNYGYTF. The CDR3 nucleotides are TGTGCCAGCAGCGCCCCTACTGGGAACTATGGCTACACCTTC.

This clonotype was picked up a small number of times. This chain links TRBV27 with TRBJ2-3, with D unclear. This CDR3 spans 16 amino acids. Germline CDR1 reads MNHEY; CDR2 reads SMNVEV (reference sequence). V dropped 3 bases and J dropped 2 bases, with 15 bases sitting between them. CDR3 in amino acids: CASSFSSKPATDTQYF. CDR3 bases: TGTGCCAGCAGTTTTTCGAGTAAACCGGCCACAGATACGCAGTATTTT.

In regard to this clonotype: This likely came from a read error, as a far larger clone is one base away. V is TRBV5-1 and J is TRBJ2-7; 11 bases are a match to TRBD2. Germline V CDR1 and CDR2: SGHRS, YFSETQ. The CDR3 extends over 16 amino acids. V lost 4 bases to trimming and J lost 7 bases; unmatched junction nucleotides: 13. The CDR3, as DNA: TGCGCCAGCAGCCTTTTAGCGGGGGGGCCGGGGAATGAGCAGTACTTC. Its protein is CASSLLAGGPGNEQYF.

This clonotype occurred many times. In nucleotides, the CDR3 is TGTGCCAGCACTCTCACAGGGGCACGAGGGGCCAACGTCCTGACTTTC. Translated: CASTLTGARGANVLTF. The V and J genes are TRBV6-1 and TRBJ2-6, with 7 positions matching TRBD1. CDR3 length: 16 residues. V shed 7 bases and J 4 bases; nucleotides not matched to a gene: 10. The germline V gene has CDR1 MNHNS and CDR2 SASEGT.

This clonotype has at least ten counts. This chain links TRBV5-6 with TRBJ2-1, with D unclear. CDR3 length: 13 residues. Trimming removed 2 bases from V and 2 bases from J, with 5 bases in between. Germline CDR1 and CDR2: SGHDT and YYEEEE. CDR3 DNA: TGTGCCAGCAGCTTTTTACCCTACAATGAGCAGTTCTTC. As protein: CASSFLPYNEQFF.

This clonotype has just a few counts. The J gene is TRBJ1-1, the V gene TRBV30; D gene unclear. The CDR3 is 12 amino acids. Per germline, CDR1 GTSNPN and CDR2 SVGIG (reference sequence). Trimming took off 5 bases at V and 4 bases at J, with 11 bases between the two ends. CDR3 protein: CAWGAGITEAFF. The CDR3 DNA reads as TGTGCCTGGGGAGCGGGGATCACTGAAGCTTTCTTT.

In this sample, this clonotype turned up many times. The chain's CDR3 is CASSPRQGGKPQHF. For the CDR3, the DNA is TGTGCCAGCAGTCCCCGACAGGGGGGGAAGCCCCAGCATTTT. This chain connects TRBV6-2 or TRBV6-3 to TRBJ1-5, with TRBD1 matching 9 bases. The V segment lost 5 bases and the J segment 8 bases; nucleotides outside the gene matches: 7. CDR1 MNHEY and CDR2 SVGEGT come from the germline V gene. This CDR3 region has 14 residues.

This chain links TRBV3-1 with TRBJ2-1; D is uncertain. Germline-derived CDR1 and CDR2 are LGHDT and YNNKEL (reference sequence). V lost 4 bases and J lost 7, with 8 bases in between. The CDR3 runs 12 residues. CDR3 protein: CASSPPSNEQFF. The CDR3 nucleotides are TGTGCCAGCAGCCCCCCCTCGAATGAGCAGTTCTTC.

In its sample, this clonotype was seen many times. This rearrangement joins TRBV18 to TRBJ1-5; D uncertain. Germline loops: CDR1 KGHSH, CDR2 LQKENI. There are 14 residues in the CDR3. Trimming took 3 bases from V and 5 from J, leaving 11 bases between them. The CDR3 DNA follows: TGTGCCAGCTCACCGAGGAGAGACGATCAGCCCCAGCATTTT. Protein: CASSPRRDDQPQHF.

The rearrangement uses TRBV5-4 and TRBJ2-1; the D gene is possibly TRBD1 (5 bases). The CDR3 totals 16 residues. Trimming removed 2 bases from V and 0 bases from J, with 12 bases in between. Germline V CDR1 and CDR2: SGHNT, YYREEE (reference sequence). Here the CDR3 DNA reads TGTGCCAGCAGCTTAAAAGACAGCAGCTCCTACAATGAGCAGTTCTTC. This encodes CASSLKDSSSYNEQFF.

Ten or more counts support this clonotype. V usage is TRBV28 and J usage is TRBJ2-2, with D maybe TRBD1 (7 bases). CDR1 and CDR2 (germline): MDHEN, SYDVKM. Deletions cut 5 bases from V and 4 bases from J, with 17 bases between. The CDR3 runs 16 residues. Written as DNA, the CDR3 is TGTGCCAGCAGTCCAAACAGGGGAGGCGGCACCGGGGAGCTGTTTTTT. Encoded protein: CASSPNRGGGTGELFF.

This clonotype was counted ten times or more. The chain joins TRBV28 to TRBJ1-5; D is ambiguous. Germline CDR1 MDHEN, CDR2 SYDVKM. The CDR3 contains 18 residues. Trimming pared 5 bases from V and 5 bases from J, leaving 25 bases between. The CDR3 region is CASSPTDGLGSLDQPQHF. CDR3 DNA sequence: TGTGCCAGCAGTCCTACTGACGGTTTAGGTTCCTTAGATCAGCCCCAGCATTTT. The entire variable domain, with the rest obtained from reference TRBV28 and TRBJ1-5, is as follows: DVKVTQSSRYLVKRTGEKVFLECVQDMDHENMFWYRQDPGLGLRLIYFSYDVKMKEKGDIPEGYSVSREKKERFSLILESASTNQTSMYLCASSPTDGLGSLDQPQHFGDGTRLSIL.

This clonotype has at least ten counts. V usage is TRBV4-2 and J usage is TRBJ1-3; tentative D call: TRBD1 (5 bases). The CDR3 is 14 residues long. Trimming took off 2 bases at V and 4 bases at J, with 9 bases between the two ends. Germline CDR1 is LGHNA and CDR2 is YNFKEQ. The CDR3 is CASSQRTWGNTIYF. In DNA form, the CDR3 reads TGTGCCAGCAGCCAAAGGACATGGGGAAACACCATATATTTT.

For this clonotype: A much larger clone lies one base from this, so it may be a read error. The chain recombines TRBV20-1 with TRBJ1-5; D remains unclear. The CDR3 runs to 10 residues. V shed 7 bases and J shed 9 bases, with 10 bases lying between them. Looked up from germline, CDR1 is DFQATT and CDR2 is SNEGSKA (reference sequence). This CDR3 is CSVNSRPQHF. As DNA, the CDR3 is TGCAGTGTCAATAGTCGGCCCCAGCATTTT.

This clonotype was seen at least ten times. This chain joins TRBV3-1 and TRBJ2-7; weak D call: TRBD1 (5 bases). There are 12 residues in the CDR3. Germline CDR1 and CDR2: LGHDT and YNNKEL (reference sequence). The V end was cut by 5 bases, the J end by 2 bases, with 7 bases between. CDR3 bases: TGTGCCAGCAGCATGACAGCCTACGAGCAGTACTTC. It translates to CASSMTAYEQYF.

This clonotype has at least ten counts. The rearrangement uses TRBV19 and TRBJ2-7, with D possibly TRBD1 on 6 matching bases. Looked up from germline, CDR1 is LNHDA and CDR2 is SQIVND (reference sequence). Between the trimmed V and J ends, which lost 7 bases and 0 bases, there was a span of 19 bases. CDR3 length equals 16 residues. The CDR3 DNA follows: TGTGCCAGTACCCCTCGACCGCAGGGACACTCCTACGAGCAGTACTTC. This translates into CASTPRPQGHSYEQYF.

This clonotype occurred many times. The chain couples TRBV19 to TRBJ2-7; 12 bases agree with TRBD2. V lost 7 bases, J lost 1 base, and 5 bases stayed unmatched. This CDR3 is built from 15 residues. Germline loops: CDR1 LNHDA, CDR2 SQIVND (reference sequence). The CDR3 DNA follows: TGTGCCAGTAACCCGACTAGCGGGAGTTCCTACGAGCAGTACTTC. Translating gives CASNPTSGSSYEQYF.

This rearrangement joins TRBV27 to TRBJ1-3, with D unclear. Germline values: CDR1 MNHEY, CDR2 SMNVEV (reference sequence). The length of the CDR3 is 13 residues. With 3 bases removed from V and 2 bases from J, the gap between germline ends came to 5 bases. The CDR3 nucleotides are TGTGCCAGCAGTTTTCGTACTGGAAACACCATATATTTT. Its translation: CASSFRTGNTIYF.

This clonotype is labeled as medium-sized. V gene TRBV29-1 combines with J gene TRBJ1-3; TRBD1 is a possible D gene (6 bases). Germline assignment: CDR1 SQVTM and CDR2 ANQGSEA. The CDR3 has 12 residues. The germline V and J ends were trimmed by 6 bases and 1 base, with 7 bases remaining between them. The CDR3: CSVTGSGNTIYF. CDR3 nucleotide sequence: TGCAGCGTCACAGGGTCTGGAAACACCATATATTTT.

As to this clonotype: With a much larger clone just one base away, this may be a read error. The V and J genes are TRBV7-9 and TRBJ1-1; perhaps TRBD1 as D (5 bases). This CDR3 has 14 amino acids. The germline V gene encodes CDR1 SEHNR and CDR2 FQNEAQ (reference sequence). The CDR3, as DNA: TGTGCCTGCAGCTTAGCAGGGATAAAAACTGAAGCTTTCTTT. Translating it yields CACSLAGIKTEAFF.

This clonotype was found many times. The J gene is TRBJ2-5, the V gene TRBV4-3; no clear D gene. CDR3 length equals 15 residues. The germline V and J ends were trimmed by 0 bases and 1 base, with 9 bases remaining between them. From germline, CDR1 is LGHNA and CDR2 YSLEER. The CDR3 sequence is CASSQDIQPQETQYF. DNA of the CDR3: TGCGCCAGCAGCCAAGATATACAGCCCCAAGAGACCCAGTACTTC.

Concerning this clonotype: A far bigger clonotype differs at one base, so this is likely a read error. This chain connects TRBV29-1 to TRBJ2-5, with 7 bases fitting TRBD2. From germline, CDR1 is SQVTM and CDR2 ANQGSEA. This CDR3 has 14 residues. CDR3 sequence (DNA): TGCAGTGCTAGGTGTGCGGGAGTGGAAGAGACCCAGTACTTC. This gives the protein CSARCAGVEETQYF.

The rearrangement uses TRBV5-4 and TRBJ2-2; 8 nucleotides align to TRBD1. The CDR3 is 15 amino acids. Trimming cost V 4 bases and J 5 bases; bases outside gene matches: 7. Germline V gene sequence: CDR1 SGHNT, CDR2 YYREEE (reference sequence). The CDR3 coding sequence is TGTGCCAGCAGCCTCGGACAGGGTGATACCGGGGAGCTGTTTTTT. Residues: CASSLGQGDTGELFF.

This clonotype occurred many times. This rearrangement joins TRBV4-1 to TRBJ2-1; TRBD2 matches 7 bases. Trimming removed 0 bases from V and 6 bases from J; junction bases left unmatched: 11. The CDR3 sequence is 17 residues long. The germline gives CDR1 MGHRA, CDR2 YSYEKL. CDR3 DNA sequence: TGCGCCAGCAGCCAAGATCCCTCGCTAGCGGAGGTCAATGAGCAGTTCTTC. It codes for CASSQDPSLAEVNEQFF.